Each of the 26 T cell receptor beta chains below was sequenced from the same sample in a study of T cells in Graves' hyperthyroidism and ophthalmopathy. RNA transcripts served as the template for amplifying TCR beta CDR3 regions. With the HTBI primer set, the TCR CDR3 went through a first round of RT-PCR. TCRdb analysed the multiplex PCR reads with MiXCR anew, one entry per CDR3 protein. The data contain over 150,000 distinct CDR3 sequences, 17% of them singletons. Source material: blood. These receptors all come from a woman aged 50 to 65 with Graves' hyperthyroidism.

The chain recombines TRBV5-1 with TRBJ1-1; possibly TRBD1 for D (5 bases). Germline CDR1 reads SGHRS; CDR2 reads YFSETQ. Trimming shortened V by 5 bases and J by 2 bases, and 13 bases separated the two germline ends. The CDR3 contains 14 residues. DNA for the CDR3: TGCGCCAGCAGGCGGGGGGTTCCCAACACTGAAGCTTTCTTT. This gives the protein CASRRGVPNTEAFF.

This clonotype occurred many times. V gene TRBV2 combines with J gene TRBJ2-1; a weak D match, TRBD1 (6 bases). The CDR3 spans 15 residues. Per the germline V gene, CDR1 is SNHLY and CDR2 is FYNNEI. Trimming took off 1 base at V and 6 bases at J, with 13 bases between the two ends. CDR3 sequence: CASSEETGFGNEQFF. The CDR3, as DNA: TGTGCCAGCAGTGAAGAGACAGGATTTGGCAATGAGCAGTTCTTC.

This clonotype came up many times. CDR3 amino acids: CASSWDLLLEQFF. The CDR3 DNA reads as TGTGCCAGCAGCTGGGACCTACTCCTTGAGCAGTTCTTC. This chain links TRBV11-2 with TRBJ2-1; either TRBD1 or TRBD2 may supply D (5 bases each). V lost 4 bases and J lost 9, with 13 bases in between. The germline CDR1 and CDR2 sequences are SGHAT and FQNNGV. The CDR3 runs 13 residues.

This clonotype was found many times. The chain has TRBV3-1 and TRBJ1-2; D gene unclear. Germline values: CDR1 LGHDT, CDR2 YNNKEL (reference sequence). This CDR3 is 15 amino acids long. Deletions cut 0 bases from V and 6 bases from J, with 14 bases between. The CDR3: CASSQDPATVNGYTF. The DNA of the CDR3 is TGTGCCAGCAGCCAAGATCCGGCGACGGTTAATGGCTACACCTTC. Variable domain in full (rest from reference TRBV3-1 and TRBJ1-2): DTAVSQTPKYLVTQMGNDKSIKCEQNLGHDTMYWYKQDSKKFLKIMFSYNNKELIINETVPNRFSPKSPDKAHLNLHINSLELGDSAVYFCASSQDPATVNGYTFGSGTRLTVV.

This clonotype occurred a few times. The chain joins TRBV15 to TRBJ2-1; 9 positions match TRBD2. CDR3 size: 16 residues. Trimming at V came to 2 bases and at J to 2 bases, leaving 4 bases not matched to a gene. Germline V gene sequence: CDR1 LNHNV, CDR2 YYDKDF (reference sequence). The CDR3 loop reads CATSRLAGVAYNEQFF. DNA for the CDR3: TGTGCCACCAGCAGATTAGCGGGGGTCGCCTACAATGAGCAGTTCTTC. The complete variable domain, with remaining parts taken from reference TRBV15 and TRBJ2-1, reads DAMVIQNPRYQVTQFGKPVTLSCSQTLNHNVMYWYQQKSSQAPKLLFHYYDKDFNNEADTPDNFQSRRPNTSFCFLDIRSPGLGDTAMYLCATSRLAGVAYNEQFFGPGTRLTVL.

This clonotype was recorded many times. The chain employs TRBV11-2 and TRBJ1-5, with D perhaps matching TRBD1 (6 bases). V was clipped by 1 base and J by 0 bases, with 13 bases between them. The germline gives CDR1 SGHAT, CDR2 FQNNGV. The CDR3 runs to 17 residues. CDR3 sequence: CASSLVTGAYSNQPQHF. The CDR3 bases are TGTGCCAGCAGCTTAGTTACGGGGGCTTATAGCAATCAGCCCCAGCATTTT.

Concerning this clonotype: An end of the junction differs from the germline gene, which may be a read error. V and J are TRBV5-1 and TRBJ1-6; D may be TRBD1 (5 bases). CDR1 and CDR2 (germline): SGHRS, YFSETQ. The CDR3 runs to 16 residues. The CDR3 protein is CASSSAGRLYNSLLHF. As DNA, the CDR3 is TGCGCCAGCAGCTCCGCGGGACGGCTCTATAATTCACTCCTCCACTTT.

This clonotype was seen ten or more times. This chain uses TRBV6-1 with TRBJ2-3; possible D gene TRBD1, 6 bases. Trimming stripped 7 bases from V and 2 bases from J, with 13 bases between. Per the germline V gene, CDR1 is MNHNS and CDR2 is SASEGT. The CDR3 loop spans 14 amino acids. Here the CDR3 reads CASTSGTNTDTQYF. CDR3 coding DNA: TGTGCCAGCACATCCGGGACAAACACAGATACGCAGTATTTT.

The gene calls are TRBV9 and TRBJ2-3; a weak D match, TRBD1 (5 bases). V lost 4 bases, J lost 4 bases, and 10 bases lay in between. Germline-derived CDR1 and CDR2 are SGDLS and YYNGEE. The CDR3 is made up of 13 amino acids. The CDR3 sequence is CASSSWGSDTQYF. The CDR3 DNA sequence: TGTGCCAGCAGCTCTTGGGGCTCAGATACGCAGTATTTT.

The sample holds many counts of this clonotype. The rearrangement uses TRBV11-2 and TRBJ2-5; no firm D call. CDR3 length equals 14 residues. CDR1 SGHAT and CDR2 FQNNGV come from the germline V gene. The V end was cut by 5 bases, the J end by 0 bases, with 10 bases between. In DNA, the CDR3 is TGTGCCAGCAGCGGCCGCGCGTACCAAGAGACCCAGTACTTC. This translates into CASSGRAYQETQYF.

This clonotype appeared many times. J is TRBJ1-6 and V is TRBV27; D is undetermined. Germline V gene lookup returns CDR1 MNHEY and CDR2 SMNVEV (reference sequence). The length of the CDR3 is 13 residues. V shed 8 bases and J shed 0 bases, with 5 bases lying between them. For the CDR3, the DNA is TGTGCCAGCTCCTTCTCCTATAATTCACCCCTCCACTTT. It specifies CASSFSYNSPLHF.

This clonotype was seen at least ten times. V is TRBV11-1 and J is TRBJ2-7, with no clear D. V lost 0 bases and J lost 2, with 11 bases in between. The V gene's germline CDR1 is SGHAT and CDR2 FQDESV (reference sequence). The CDR3 contains 15 residues. In DNA, the CDR3 is TGTGCCAGCAGCTTAGCGCATGGCAGCGCCTACGAGCAGTACTTC. Translation: CASSLAHGSAYEQYF. Looking up the rest from reference TRBV11-1 and TRBJ2-7 gives the full variable domain: EAEVAQSPRYKITEKSQAVAFWCDPISGHATLYWYRQILGQGPELLVQFQDESVVDDSQLPKDRFSAERLKGVDSTLKIQPAELGDSAMYLCASSLAHGSAYEQYFGPGTRLTVT.

This clonotype has a handful of counts. This sequence may be a read error, since a much larger clone differs from it by one base. The chain links TRBV12-3 or TRBV12-4 to TRBJ2-5, with TRBD2 matching 7 bases. V was clipped by 6 bases and J by 4 bases; unmatched bases: 11. This CDR3 spans 15 amino acids. The CDR3 bases are TGTGCCAGCAGAGAGGGCGGGAGAGTGGGAGAGACCCAGTACTTC. Amino acids: CASREGGRVGETQYF.

The chain couples TRBV19 to TRBJ1-1; D not resolved. The V gene's germline CDR1 is LNHDA and CDR2 SQIVND (reference sequence). Trimming pared 7 bases from V and 10 bases from J, leaving 10 bases between. The CDR3 is made up of 10 amino acids. CDR3 bases: TGTGCCAGTAAAGGCCTAGGAGCTTTCTTT. This gives the protein CASKGLGAFF. Full variable domain (missing parts from reference TRBV19 and TRBJ1-1): DGGITQSPKYLFRKEGQNVTLSCEQNLNHDAMYWYRQDPGQGLRLIYYSQIVNDFQKGDIAEGYSVSREKKESFPLTVTSAQKNPTAFYLCASKGLGAFFGQGTRLTVV.

This clonotype was found a few times. The rearrangement uses TRBV24-1 and TRBJ2-2, with TRBD1 matching 7 bases. The V and J ends lost 3 bases and 7 bases, in that order; junction bases with no gene match: 7. The germline V gene encodes CDR1 KGHDR and CDR2 SFDVKD. This CDR3 region has 15 residues. As DNA, the CDR3 is TGTGCCACCAGTGATGCGAGACAGGGATTCGGGGAGCTGTTTTTT. Protein product: CATSDARQGFGELFF.

The sample holds a few counts of this clonotype. The chain combines TRBV6-1 with TRBJ2-7; 9 bases map to TRBD2. In germline, CDR1 is MNHNS, CDR2 SASEGT. The CDR3 contains 14 residues. The J segment lost 2 bases and the V segment lost 5 bases, leaving 4 bases of the junction unmatched. Written as DNA, the CDR3 is TGTGCCAGCAGTTATGCGGGAGGGGCCTACGAGCAGTACTTC. Its protein is CASSYAGGAYEQYF.

This clonotype was recorded many times. V is TRBV20-1 and J is TRBJ2-2; D is unclear. The V and J ends lost 4 bases and 0 bases respectively, with 0 bases between them. This CDR3 comprises 11 residues. In germline, CDR1 is DFQATT, CDR2 SNEGSKA (reference sequence). The CDR3 nucleotides are TGCAGTGCTACGAACACCGGGGAGCTGTTTTTT. It encodes CSATNTGELFF.

This clonotype appeared many times. The chain is built from TRBV6-2 or TRBV6-3 and TRBJ2-5, with D possibly matching TRBD2 (6 bases). V was trimmed by 5 bases and J by 5 bases, leaving 15 bases between them. The germline gives CDR1 MNHEY, CDR2 SVGEGT. The CDR3 is 14 residues long. CDR3 DNA sequence: TGTGCCAGCAGTGCCCTCGGGGGTTGGGAGACCCAGTACTTC. It translates to CASSALGGWETQYF.

The chain links TRBV3-1 to TRBJ2-1; D may be TRBD1 or TRBD2 (5 bases each). This CDR3 is built from 15 residues. CDR1 and CDR2 from the germline V gene are LGHDT and YNNKEL (reference sequence). V lost 3 bases and J lost 4, with 13 bases in between. The CDR3 coding sequence is TGTGCCAGCAGCCACCCAGGGACCAAATACAATGAGCAGTTCTTC. Residues: CASSHPGTKYNEQFF.

This clonotype has just one count. The V call is TRBV7-3, the J call TRBJ1-1; D possibly corresponds to TRBD1 (6 bases). Germline V CDR1 and CDR2: SGHTA, FQGTGA. The CDR3 consists of 14 residues. V was trimmed by 5 bases and J by 4 bases, leaving 14 bases between them. The CDR3 nucleotides are TGTGCCAGCAGCCCGGGAGGGGGTGGCACTGAAGCTTTCTTT. It specifies CASSPGGGGTEAFF.

This clonotype showed up just a few times. The genes are TRBV27 and TRBJ1-2; tentative D call: TRBD1 (6 bases). Trimming stripped 3 bases from V and 3 bases from J, with 8 bases between. Germline CDR1 MNHEY, CDR2 SMNVEV (reference sequence). CDR3 size: 13 residues. The CDR3 sequence: CASSFAGDYGYTF. The CDR3 coding sequence is TGTGCCAGCAGTTTCGCAGGGGACTATGGCTACACCTTC.

The chain joins TRBV7-9 to TRBJ2-3; TRBD2 agrees at 10 bases. The CDR3 sequence is 14 residues long. J was trimmed by 5 bases and V by 6 bases; bases with no gene match: 5. CDR1 and CDR2 (germline): SEHNR, FQNEAQ (reference sequence). The CDR3 region is CASSLSGRVDTQYF. The CDR3 DNA sequence: TGTGCCAGCAGTCTCAGCGGGAGGGTAGATACGCAGTATTTT.

The sample holds a few counts of this clonotype. The rearrangement joins TRBV6-5 to TRBJ1-6; D remains ambiguous. Germline V lookup: CDR1 MNHEY, CDR2 SVGAGI. Trimming took off 3 bases at V and 9 bases at J, with 15 bases between the two ends. This CDR3 is built from 15 residues. This chain's CDR3 is CASSYDSRASSPLHF. DNA for the CDR3: TGTGCCAGCAGTTATGACTCGAGGGCTAGTTCACCCCTCCACTTT.

Here the CDR3 DNA reads TGTGCCAGCAGCTTTGTTTCGGGTGCCGGGGAGCTGTTTTTT. This gives the protein CASSFVSGAGELFF. V gene TRBV7-2 combines with J gene TRBJ2-2; D remains ambiguous. Germline loops: CDR1 SGHTA, CDR2 FQGNSA. With 3 bases removed from V and 6 bases from J, the gap between germline ends came to 11 bases. The CDR3 has 14 amino acids.

In its sample, this clonotype was seen a few times. The chain carries TRBV6-1 and TRBJ2-3, with 8 positions matching TRBD2. There are 15 residues in the CDR3. Losses at the gene ends were 7 bases for V and 5 bases for J; bases not matched to a gene: 11. Germline loops: CDR1 MNHNS, CDR2 SASEGT. CDR3 DNA: TGTGCCAGCATTCCCAGAGCGGGAGATAGAGATACGCAGTATTTT. The encoded protein is CASIPRAGDRDTQYF.

About this clonotype: A single base separates this from a much larger clone, so it may be a read error. V is TRBV10-3 and J is TRBJ1-1, with D possibly being TRBD1 (6 bases). Germline V gene sequence: CDR1 ENHRY, CDR2 SYGVKD. The CDR3 is 15 amino acids. The chain's CDR3 is CTITDTGNKYTEAFF. Here the CDR3 DNA reads TGTACCATCACTGACACAGGGAATAAGTACACTGAAGCTTTCTTT.